This T cell receptor (beta chain) was captured in a study of T cell clones after liver transplantation. Profiling relied on immunoSEQ multiplex PCR, and the TCRdb table lists in-frame clones only, not all of them. This table holds about 45,000 clones, 86% found once. Trimming pared 1 base from V and 9 bases from J, leaving 13 bases between. The length of the CDR3 is 13 residues. CDR1 SGHVS and CDR2 FQNEAQ come from the germline V gene. Overall study results and limits: Graft donor-reactive T cells may have migrated into the graft rather than being deleted. In 5 of 8 subjects, circulating graft-donor-reactive CD4 TCRbeta sequences fell significantly after transplant.

In regard to this clone: What it binds is unknown.

The starting material was CD4+ T cells from blood, obtained 24 months after liver transplant. The TCR comes from a human patient who received a liver transplant. Some T cells could come from the graft donor. The rearrangement links TRBV7-8 to TRBJ2-7; D might be TRBD2 (6 bases). In DNA, the CDR3 is TGTGCCAGCAGCTTAGGACAGCAGGGAGGGCAGTACTTC. The encoded protein is CASSLGQQGGQYF.